The 27 T cell receptor beta chains presented below share a single source sample, sequenced in a study of long-term antiretroviral therapy in people with HIV. Survey-level immunoSEQ v3.0 assays were run. The assay was immunoSEQ multiplex PCR, and TCRdb's table has in-frame clones only and misses some. This table has tens of thousands of clones, about 91% appearing once. This material consisted of unsorted PBMCs, taken about 4.3 years after starting antiretroviral therapy. These receptors came from a man aged 25-45 years with HIV.

The rearrangement uses TRBV4-2 and TRBJ2-7, with TRBD2 matching 9 bases. The germline V gene encodes CDR1 LGHNA and CDR2 YNFKEQ. Unmatched junction bases numbered 13, after V lost 2 bases and J lost 2 bases. The CDR3 sequence is 18 residues long. CDR3 DNA: TGTGCCAGCAGCCAATATTTGGTCGCTAGCGGGGCTACCTACGAGCAGTACTTC. It is translated as CASSQYLVASGATYEQYF.

V gene TRBV19 combines with J gene TRBJ1-5, with 7 bases fitting TRBD1. Germline V gene data show CDR1 as LNHDA and CDR2 as SQIVND (reference sequence). The junction had 5 bases not matched to a gene; V was cut back by 9 bases and J by 3 bases. The CDR3 spans 13 residues. The CDR3 DNA reads as TGTGCCAGGGGGCAGGGGGTCAATCAGCCCCAGCATTTT. This codes for CARGQGVNQPQHF.

CDR3 residues: CASRTGTGGTEAFF. The CDR3, as DNA: TGTGCCAGTAGAACCGGGACAGGGGGCACTGAAGCTTTCTTT. The chain is built from TRBV19 and TRBJ1-1; the match to TRBD1 covers 11 bases. This CDR3 spans 14 amino acids. Trimming took 6 bases from V and 4 from J; bases not matched to a gene: 4. Germline CDR1 reads LNHDA; CDR2 reads SQIVND (reference sequence).

This CDR3 is CASTSHRQETQYF. The CDR3 nucleotides are TGTGCCAGCACCTCACACAGGCAAGAGACCCAGTACTTC. This chain links TRBV2 with TRBJ2-5, with D possibly matching TRBD1 (5 bases). Germline V gene data show CDR1 as SNHLY and CDR2 as FYNNEI. The CDR3 has 13 residues. The V end lost 7 bases, the J end lost 2 bases, and 11 bases lay between the germline ends.

The chain carries TRBV7-3 and TRBJ2-1; TRBD2 agrees at 8 bases. CDR3 length: 15 amino acids. V dropped 5 bases and J dropped 0; count of bases not matched to a gene: 3. The germline CDR1 and CDR2 sequences are SGHTA and FQGTGA. CDR3 loop: CASSPGGSSYNEQFF. CDR3 nucleotide sequence: TGTGCCAGCAGCCCGGGGGGGAGCTCCTACAATGAGCAGTTCTTC.

V usage is TRBV15 and J usage is TRBJ2-3; D tentatively fits TRBD1 or TRBD2 (5 bases each). V lost 0 bases, J lost 4 bases, and 11 bases lay in between. The CDR3 covers 15 residues. Germline V gene lookup returns CDR1 LNHNV and CDR2 YYDKDF (reference sequence). The CDR3 loop is CATSRDRGMSDTQYF. The CDR3 region has the DNA TGTGCCACCAGCAGAGATCGGGGCATGTCAGATACGCAGTATTTT.

This clone was seen a few times. The rearrangement links TRBV29-1 to TRBJ2-2; D gene uncertain. V shed 3 bases and J shed 4 bases, with 9 bases lying between them. The V gene's germline CDR1 is SQVTM and CDR2 ANQGSEA. The CDR3 spans 13 residues. CDR3 in amino acids: CSVDRNPTGELFF. The CDR3 DNA reads as TGCAGCGTTGACAGGAACCCCACCGGGGAGCTGTTTTTT.

The chain carries TRBV5-1 and TRBJ2-7; TRBD1 is a possible D gene (7 bases). This CDR3 is 17 amino acids long. V shed 0 bases and J shed 3 bases, with 19 bases lying between them. Per germline, CDR1 SGHRS and CDR2 YFSETQ. CDR3 protein: CASSLVGGGVPGYEQYF. As DNA, the CDR3 is TGCGCCAGCAGCTTGGTAGGAGGGGGCGTACCAGGCTACGAGCAGTACTTC.

This chain uses TRBV4-1 with TRBJ1-3; 7 bases line up with TRBD1. In germline, CDR1 is MGHRA, CDR2 YSYEKL. J lost 0 bases, V lost 4 bases, and 6 bases had no gene match. The CDR3 runs to 16 residues. CDR3 sequence: CASSLDRTLSGNTIYF. The CDR3 region has the DNA TGCGCCAGCAGCCTGGACAGGACCCTCTCTGGAAACACCATATATTTT.

The chain recombines TRBV7-9 with TRBJ1-2; D call uncertain. The V and J ends lost 0 bases and 0 bases respectively, with 14 bases between them. Germline-derived CDR1 and CDR2 are SEHNR and FQNEAQ (reference sequence). The CDR3 runs 17 residues. The CDR3 DNA reads TGTGCCAGCAGCTTAGCGCGGATCTACTTAGCTAACTATGGCTACACCTTC. It encodes CASSLARIYLANYGYTF.

J is TRBJ2-3 and V is TRBV6-5; D ambiguous. Trimming cost V 2 bases and J 3 bases, with 6 bases left between them. CDR3 length: 13 amino acids. The germline gives CDR1 MNHEY, CDR2 SVGAGI. CDR3 residues: CASSYPGTDTQYF. The DNA of the CDR3 is TGTGCCAGCAGTTACCCCGGAACAGATACGCAGTATTTT.

The rearrangement joins TRBV4-3 to TRBJ1-1; no clear D gene. This CDR3 is 13 amino acids long. The germline V gene encodes CDR1 LGHNA and CDR2 YSLEER. V shed 4 bases and J shed 4 bases, with 10 bases lying between them. CDR3 region: CASSPWEGTEAFF. CDR3 nucleotides: TGCGCCAGCAGCCCTTGGGAGGGCACTGAAGCTTTCTTT.

The chain employs TRBV19 and TRBJ1-6; D not resolved. This CDR3 is built from 13 residues. In germline, CDR1 is LNHDA, CDR2 SQIVND (reference sequence). V was clipped by 4 bases and J by 10 bases, with 11 bases between them. The CDR3 region is CASSTGYDSPLHF. CDR3 coding DNA: TGTGCCAGTAGTACGGGGTATGACTCACCCCTCCACTTT.

The V gene is TRBV7-9, the J gene TRBJ2-1, with 7 positions matching TRBD1. Germline loops: CDR1 SEHNR, CDR2 FQNEAQ (reference sequence). The CDR3 extends over 16 amino acids. V lost 5 bases to trimming and J lost 3 bases; unmatched junction nucleotides: 10. CDR3 in amino acids: CASSRNQGVYYNEQFF. The CDR3 nucleotides are TGTGCCAGCAGCCGAAATCAGGGGGTTTACTACAATGAGCAGTTCTTC.

The gene calls are TRBV6-5 and TRBJ1-2; D is possibly TRBD1 (6 bases). Trimming removed 2 bases from V and 4 bases from J, with 8 bases in between. This CDR3 comprises 13 residues. Germline V gene data show CDR1 as MNHEY and CDR2 as SVGAGI. The CDR3: CASSYQGTYGYTF. CDR3 nucleotides: TGTGCCAGCAGTTACCAGGGGACCTATGGCTACACCTTC.

The sample holds one count of this clone. The chain joins TRBV29-1 to TRBJ2-1; 11 positions agree with TRBD1. The CDR3 is 10 residues long. The germline V gene encodes CDR1 SQVTM and CDR2 ANQGSEA. With V trimmed by 6 bases and J by 14 bases, 3 bases remained unmatched. CDR3 bases: TGCAGCGTAAGGACAGGGGGCGAGTTCTTC. This encodes CSVRTGGEFF.

The DNA of the CDR3 is TGCGCCAGCAGCCAGACACCGTTTGGGGATACGCAGTATTTT. Amino acid sequence: CASSQTPFGDTQYF. This sequence joins TRBV4-1 and TRBJ2-3; D uncertain. Trimming cost V 3 bases and J 6 bases, with 13 bases left between them. Per germline, CDR1 MGHRA and CDR2 YSYEKL. The CDR3 has 14 amino acids.

The rearrangement joins TRBV7-2 to TRBJ2-7, with 8 bases matching TRBD2. The CDR3 extends over 14 amino acids. Trimming took 5 bases from V and 2 from J; bases not matched to a gene: 5. The germline gives CDR1 SGHTA, CDR2 FQGNSA. Written as DNA, the CDR3 is TGTGCCAGCAGCCAAGAGCGGGGGCCCTACGAGCAGTACTTC. Protein: CASSQERGPYEQYF.

The genes are TRBV4-1 and TRBJ2-1; 13 bases fit TRBD2. Germline CDR1 and CDR2: MGHRA and YSYEKL. The junction had 4 bases not matched to a gene; V was cut back by 1 base and J by 4 bases. The CDR3 is 17 amino acids. CDR3 nucleotides: TGCGCCAGCAGCCAAGGGACTAGCGGGAGTAGATACAATGAGCAGTTCTTC. Translation: CASSQGTSGSRYNEQFF.

The rearrangement links TRBV19 to TRBJ1-1, with a tentative D call TRBD1 (5 bases). The CDR3 sequence is 16 residues long. CDR1 and CDR2 from the germline V gene are LNHDA and SQIVND (reference sequence). Trimming removed 5 bases at V and 1 base at J, with 17 bases between. This chain's CDR3 is CASSSMGDGGNTEAFF. The DNA of the CDR3 is TGTGCCAGTAGTTCCATGGGGGACGGAGGGAACACTGAAGCTTTCTTT.

This rearrangement joins TRBV11-2 to TRBJ1-1; no firm D call. This CDR3 has 13 amino acids. CDR1 and CDR2 (germline): SGHAT, FQNNGV. The germline V and J ends were trimmed by 5 bases and 8 bases, with 15 bases remaining between them. The DNA of the CDR3 is TGTGCCAGCAGCCGCCCCCCCAGTTCCGAAGCTTTCTTT. This sequence encodes CASSRPPSSEAFF.

The gene calls are TRBV30 and TRBJ1-2, with D possibly matching TRBD1 (6 bases). Trimming pared 4 bases from V and 4 bases from J, leaving 16 bases between. In germline, CDR1 is GTSNPN, CDR2 SVGIG (reference sequence). The length of the CDR3 is 14 residues. The CDR3 nucleotides are TGTGCCTGGAATCTTGGCGCAGGGGTCTATGGCTACACCTTC. Residues: CAWNLGAGVYGYTF.

The chain employs TRBV20-1 and TRBJ1-2; no reliable D call. The CDR3 totals 11 residues. V was clipped by 1 base and J by 6 bases, with 6 bases between them. The germline V gene has CDR1 DFQATT and CDR2 SNEGSKA (reference sequence). In DNA form, the CDR3 reads TGCAGTGCTAGAGTTGAGAATGGCTACACCTTC. It encodes CSARVENGYTF.

This rearrangement joins TRBV7-3 to TRBJ1-2, with TRBD1 matching over 9 bases. Germline V CDR1 and CDR2: SGHTA, FQGTGA. The ends lost 6 bases at V and 4 bases at J; junction bases unmatched: 3. CDR3 size: 13 residues. CDR3 loop: CASSPDRGYGYTF. Written as DNA, the CDR3 is TGTGCCAGCAGTCCGGACAGGGGCTATGGCTACACCTTC. Full variable domain (rest looked up from reference TRBV7-3 and TRBJ1-2): GAGVSQTPSNKVTEKGKYVELRCDPISGHTALYWYRQSLGQGPEFLIYFQGTGAADDSGLPNDRFFAVRPEGSVSTLKIQRTERGDSAVYLCASSPDRGYGYTFGSGTRLTVV.

The chain joins TRBV2 to TRBJ2-2; 9 bases align to TRBD2. V gave up 6 bases and J gave up 1 base; unmatched junction bases: 0. Looked up from germline, CDR1 is SNHLY and CDR2 is FYNNEI. The CDR3 has 14 amino acids. CDR3 nucleotides: TGTGCCAGCAGGCGGGAGGGGAACACCGGGGAGCTGTTTTTT. This translates into CASRREGNTGELFF.

The J gene is TRBJ1-2, the V gene TRBV19; D is possibly TRBD1 (6 bases). V gave up 3 bases and J gave up 4 bases, with 15 bases separating them. Germline CDR1 LNHDA, CDR2 SQIVND (reference sequence). This CDR3 region has 15 residues. The CDR3 is CASSISSGGSYGYTF. As DNA, the CDR3 is TGTGCCAGTAGTATTTCGTCGGGGGGCAGCTATGGCTACACCTTC.

V and J are TRBV18 and TRBJ1-3; TRBD1 is a possible D gene (5 bases). The CDR3 has 15 amino acids. Germline loops: CDR1 KGHSH, CDR2 LQKENI. V was pared by 3 bases and J by 2 bases, with 11 bases between. Here the CDR3 reads CASSPRPGAGNTIYF. The CDR3, as DNA: TGTGCCAGCTCACCGCGACCGGGGGCTGGAAACACCATATATTTT.